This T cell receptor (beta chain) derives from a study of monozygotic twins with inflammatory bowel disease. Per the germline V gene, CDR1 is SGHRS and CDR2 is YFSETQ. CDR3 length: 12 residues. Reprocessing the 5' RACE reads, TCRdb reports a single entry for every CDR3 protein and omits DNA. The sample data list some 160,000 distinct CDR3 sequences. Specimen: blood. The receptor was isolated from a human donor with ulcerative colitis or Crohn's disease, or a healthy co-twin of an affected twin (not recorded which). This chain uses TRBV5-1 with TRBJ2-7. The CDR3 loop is CASSLVGDEQYF.